One sample yielded the 11 T cell receptor beta chains listed below, sequenced in a study of cytomegalovirus exposure and HLA in healthy donors. The method was immunoSEQ multiplex PCR; TCRdb's version includes in-frame clones alone and lacks a portion of them. This repertoire shows about 120,000 clones, more than 70% found once; its top ten account for nearly 5%. Specimen: PBMCs. Receptors originate from a man younger than 30 in good health and CMV-seronegative.

This clone occurred many times. The chain joins TRBV6-4 to TRBJ2-3; tentatively, D is TRBD2 (6 bases). Per germline, CDR1 MRHNA and CDR2 SNTAGT. The CDR3 contains 14 residues. With 3 bases removed from V and 2 bases from J, the gap between germline ends came to 9 bases. The CDR3: CASSEGGHTDTQYF. The CDR3 nucleotides read TGTGCCAGCAGTGAGGGAGGACACACAGATACGCAGTATTTT.

CDR3 protein: CASSPQRLWETQYF. DNA of the CDR3: TGTGCCAGCAGTCCGCAGCGCCTCTGGGAGACCCAGTACTTC. This chain uses TRBV25-1 with TRBJ2-5; no firm D call. Trimming pared 5 bases from V and 5 bases from J, leaving 15 bases between. This CDR3 is built from 14 residues. Germline CDR1 and CDR2: MGHDK and SYGVNS.

CDR3 bases: TGCAGCGTGGATAGACTTAACCAAGAGACCCAGTACTTC. It yields the protein CSVDRLNQETQYF. The chain is built from TRBV29-1 and TRBJ2-5, with unresolved D. This CDR3 region has 13 residues. From germline, CDR1 is SQVTM and CDR2 ANQGSEA. Trimming removed 6 bases from V and 0 bases from J, with 11 bases in between.

The chain has TRBV19 and TRBJ1-5; D possibly corresponds to TRBD1 (6 bases). CDR1 is LNHDA, CDR2 SQIVND, per germline (reference sequence). The CDR3 is 16 amino acids. The ends were cut back, 5 bases at V and 6 bases at J, with 20 bases in the middle. CDR3: CASSSTRTDPPQPQHF. CDR3 nucleotide sequence: TGTGCCAGTAGTTCGACCCGGACAGACCCCCCTCAGCCCCAGCATTTT.

The chain recombines TRBV30 with TRBJ2-7, with a weak D call TRBD1 (6 bases). Germline CDR1 is GTSNPN and CDR2 is SVGIG (reference sequence). The CDR3 consists of 14 residues. Trimming took 5 bases from V and 4 from J, leaving 18 bases between them. In nucleotides, the CDR3 is TGTGCCTGGGGGTGGGGGCAGGGTGGTTACGAGCAGTACTTC. It yields the protein CAWGWGQGGYEQYF.

The chain combines TRBV19 with TRBJ1-1, with 8 bases that match TRBD1. The CDR3 covers 14 residues. Per the germline V gene, CDR1 is LNHDA and CDR2 is SQIVND (reference sequence). The ends lost 5 bases at V and 5 bases at J; junction bases unmatched: 7. The CDR3 region is CASSVQGAGTEAFF. CDR3 bases: TGTGCCAGTAGTGTTCAGGGGGCCGGAACTGAAGCTTTCTTT.

The rearrangement joins TRBV7-9 to TRBJ1-2; the D gene is possibly TRBD1 (6 bases). Germline values: CDR1 SEHNR, CDR2 FQNEAQ (reference sequence). The CDR3 is made up of 15 amino acids. Trimming cost V 2 bases and J 4 bases, with 14 bases left between them. CDR3 sequence (DNA): TGTGCCAGCAGCTTATCATCAGGGGCCCGCTATGGCTACACCTTC. It specifies CASSLSSGARYGYTF. Combining the CDR3 with reference TRBV7-9 and TRBJ1-2 gives the whole variable domain DTGVSQNPRHKITKRGQNVTFRCDPISEHNRLYWYRQTLGQGPEFLTYFQNEAQLEKSRLLSDRFSAERPKGSFSTLEIQRTEQGDSAMYLCASSLSSGARYGYTFGSGTRLTVV.

The rearrangement links TRBV27 to TRBJ1-1, with 9 bases lining up with TRBD1. V dropped 0 bases and J dropped 1; count of bases not matched to a gene: 6. CDR1 is MNHEY, CDR2 SMNVEV, per germline (reference sequence). The CDR3 contains 17 residues. The CDR3, as DNA: TGTGCCAGCAGTTTATCGAAACGGGACAGGGCGAACACTGAAGCTTTCTTT. Its protein product is CASSLSKRDRANTEAFF.

V is TRBV27 and J is TRBJ1-5; weak D call: TRBD1 (5 bases). Germline V gives CDR1 MNHEY, CDR2 SMNVEV (reference sequence). Trimming stripped 5 bases from V and 8 bases from J, with 16 bases between. The CDR3 runs to 14 residues. The CDR3 is CASSRGLHTEPQHF. The DNA of the CDR3 is TGTGCCAGCAGTAGGGGACTCCATACGGAGCCCCAGCATTTT.

V and J are TRBV6-5 and TRBJ2-2, with 7 nucleotides matching TRBD1. CDR3 length equals 15 residues. Germline-derived CDR1 and CDR2 are MNHEY and SVGAGI. V shed 10 bases and J 0 bases; nucleotides not matched to a gene: 8. The CDR3 here is CATKRQGSNTGELFF. As DNA, the CDR3 is TGTGCCACTAAAAGACAGGGATCGAACACCGGGGAGCTGTTTTTT.

The rearrangement links TRBV6-5 to TRBJ1-2; D uncertain. CDR1 MNHEY and CDR2 SVGAGI come from the germline V gene. V was clipped by 6 bases and J by 6 bases, with 8 bases between them. The CDR3 extends over 11 amino acids. The CDR3 here is CASRGRDGYTF. The CDR3 coding sequence is TGTGCCAGCAGAGGGAGGGATGGCTACACCTTC.